This TCR beta chain derives from a study of blood T cell repertoires in COVID-19 (dated by TCRdb to between 2020 and 2021). A note on the overall study: Samples covering the acute and convalescent phases of COVID-19 were provided by collaborators in the United States, Italy and Spain. The prospective study material was composed of cDNA or gDNA derived from T cells, B-cell-depleted T cells, or PBMCs. The dataset comprised deeply sampled blood TCRbeta repertoires from subjects exposed to, actively infected with, or recovered from COVID-19. The repertoires were released in a freely available public database intended as a resource for research on the immune response to SARS-CoV-2. Samples were obtained from the ongoing ImmuneRACE study (first 160 participants) and from some 1,300 subjects provided by 6 global collaborators. The sample metadata nearly always contained a de-identified subject ID, COVID-19 status, age in years and sex. HLA class I and class II types, where available, came from metadata supplied by the sample provider rather than from assay-based typing. Results and caveats for the whole study, not just this receptor: The quantity of clinical and demographic metadata differed by source and by participant and was supplied without curation.

The CDR3 contains 13 residues, cysteine and phenylalanine counted. The CDR3 DNA has 39 bases and is translated from base 1. V loses 2 bases of germline sequence and J loses 1 base, and the interval between the two ends is 5 bases. According to the germline V gene (reference sequence), CDR1 reads LGHDT and CDR2 reads YNNKEL. Notes on this clone: Its antigen is currently not known. Qualities for individual bases were not recorded, and no much larger clone is one base off.

Collaborating institutions collected whole blood in K2EDTA tubes following their own protocols. For TCRbeta analysis, collaborator samples were shipped as frozen whole blood, as isolated PBMCs, or as DNA extracted from either sample type. TCRbeta CDR3 regions were amplified from genomic DNA by means of the immunoSEQ Assay, a bias-controlled multiplex PCR. Concerning the study's data processing: The number of nucleated cells in each sample was estimated by amplification of reference gene primers within the assay. To quantify the absolute abundance of each unique TCRbeta CDR3 rearrangement, sequence reads were collapsed and filtered. For each sample, productive Simpson clonality was calculated as the square root of Simpson's diversity index across productive rearrangements. TCRdb limited this immuneACCESS table to in-frame rearrangements with V and J called. A share of clones is missing; checked studies link under half to unresolved V genes, and the rest is unexplained. V and J calls and clone size are as listed in that table; D and trimming were resolved from the DNA. Recorded for this sample are roughly 95,000 clones; around 81% of them occurred a single time. Of the sample, 3.5% to 5% is held by the ten largest clones.

The sequence was obtained from a man aged 55 to 70 with acute or convalescent COVID-19. This sequence uses TRBV3-1 (or the pseudogene TRBV3-2) and TRBJ1-1; the D segment cannot be called with confidence. Sequenced input: peripheral blood. The CDR3 here reads CASSQRRNTEAFF. The bases read TGTGCCAGCAGCCAACGGAGGAACACTGAAGCTTTCTTT.